These 4 T cell receptor beta chains came from one sample sequenced in a study of spatial heterogeneity in lung cancer. Whole-study findings and limits: Counts of expanded alpha and beta TCRs within tumors tracked the tumor nonsynonymous mutation count.

Their specific antigens are unknown. Time point here: sample taken at primary tumor resection. One entry per CDR3 protein results from TCRdb running MiXCR on the 5' RACE reads. The sample shows roughly 4,500 distinct CDR3 sequences, over 7.5% of them seen only once. Material: lung tumor tissue, obtained at surgery. All receptors derive from a male donor with early-stage non-small cell lung cancer.

The chain links TRBV11-2 to TRBJ1-1; no clear D gene. The CDR3 runs 15 residues. Germline V gene sequence: CDR1 SGHAT, CDR2 FQNNGV. V gave up 2 bases and J gave up 1 base, with 11 bases separating them. The CDR3 coding sequence is TGTGCCAGCAGCTTAAGGATGGAGGGGAACACTGAAGCTTTCTTT. Translating gives CASSLRMEGNTEAFF. The full variable domain, its missing parts supplied by reference TRBV11-2 and TRBJ1-1, is EAGVAQSPRYKIIEKRQSVAFWCNPISGHATLYWYQQILGQGPKLLIQFQNNGVVDDSQLPKDRFSAERLKGVDSTLKIQPAKLEDSAVYLCASSLRMEGNTEAFFGQGTRLTVV.

The sample holds many counts of this clonotype. The CDR3 region has the DNA TGTGCCAGCAGTCAGGGACTAGCGGACCAAGAGACCCAGTACTTC. Translation: CASSQGLADQETQYF. V is TRBV7-9 and J is TRBJ2-5; the match to TRBD2 covers 11 bases. After removal of 6 bases from V and 0 bases from J, the junction contained 3 bases not matched to a gene. Germline V gives CDR1 SEHNR, CDR2 FQNEAQ (reference sequence). The CDR3 runs to 15 residues.

This clonotype rates as medium-sized. The chain carries TRBV7-2 and TRBJ1-5; D unresolved. The CDR3 loop spans 16 amino acids. Trimming shortened V by 2 bases and J by 1 base, and 12 bases separated the two germline ends. Germline assignment: CDR1 SGHTA and CDR2 FQGNSA. In DNA, the CDR3 is TGTGCCAGCAGCTTAATCCCCTCCGGAAGCAATCAGCCCCAGCATTTT. It codes for CASSLIPSGSNQPQHF.

The chain uses TRBV7-4 and TRBJ1-3, with 7 bases that match TRBD1. CDR3 length equals 16 residues. The germline CDR1 and CDR2 sequences are SGHVT and SQSDAQ. After removal of 4 bases from V and 0 bases from J, the junction contained 6 bases not matched to a gene. The CDR3: CASSYRGPYSGNTIYF. CDR3 sequence (DNA): TGTGCCAGCAGCTACAGGGGACCCTACTCTGGAAACACCATATATTTT.